The 16 T cell receptor beta chains in this list originate from one sample, sequenced in a study of identical twins (dated by TCRdb to about 2016). Library preparation was by 5' RACE. Data came from an Illumina HiSeq 2000. TCRdb trimmed the raw reads at Q25, called clones with MiXCR and kept productive beta chains. Records with the same CDR3 protein are collapsed into one entry carrying the most frequent genes and DNA. The sample has roughly 1,500,000 distinct CDR3 sequences on record, 32% of them singletons. The ten top clones hold about 0.25% of the sample. Sample: cord blood. These receptors came from a newborn girl in good health.

The CDR3 nucleotides are TGTGCCAGCAGTGACGGGACTAGCGGGGCAGATACGCAGTATTTT. It is translated as CASSDGTSGADTQYF. The chain recombines TRBV2 with TRBJ2-3, with 13 bases that match TRBD2. The CDR3 is made up of 15 amino acids. The germline V gene has CDR1 SNHLY and CDR2 FYNNEI. Unmatched junction bases numbered 1, after V lost 3 bases and J lost 4 bases.

The chain carries TRBV4-1 and TRBJ1-5, with D maybe TRBD1 (5 bases). Trimming took 5 bases from V and 5 from J, leaving 10 bases between them. This CDR3 is 13 amino acids long. Germline CDR1 is MGHRA and CDR2 is YSYEKL. CDR3 nucleotide sequence: TGCGCCAGCAGCTCCGAGGGGTATCAGCCCCAGCATTTT. This translates into CASSSEGYQPQHF.

The gene calls are TRBV2 and TRBJ2-2; D unclear. Per the germline V gene, CDR1 is SNHLY and CDR2 is FYNNEI. CDR3 length equals 13 residues. V was pared by 7 bases and J by 4 bases, with 10 bases between. The CDR3 region has the DNA TGTGCCAGCACCGAGATGGGCACCGGGGAGCTGTTTTTT. It encodes CASTEMGTGELFF.

In its sample, this clonotype was seen a few times. This sequence joins TRBV21-1 and TRBJ2-1; TRBD2, the table's D call, was not compared with the DNA. TRBV21-1 is a pseudogene locus. This CDR3 contains 17 residues. CDR3 DNA: TGTGCCAGCAGCAAAGGAACCCTAGCGGGGGGCTTCAATGAGCAGTTCTTC. This gives the protein CASSKGTLAGGFNEQFF.

This clonotype was observed once. The chain employs TRBV9 and TRBJ2-7, with 7 bases identical to TRBD2. There are 16 residues in the CDR3. V was clipped by 0 bases and J by 7 bases; unmatched bases: 13. The germline gives CDR1 SGDLS, CDR2 YYNGEE. The CDR3 DNA sequence: TGTGCCAGCAGCGTAGAGCCTAGCTGGGACTACAATGAGCAGTACTTC. Translating it yields CASSVEPSWDYNEQYF.

The V call is TRBV4-1, the J call TRBJ1-2; possible D gene TRBD1, 5 bases. The V gene's germline CDR1 is MGHRA and CDR2 YSYEKL. CDR3 size: 16 residues. V lost 0 bases to trimming and J lost 4 bases, with 15 bases between them. The CDR3 loop reads CASSQEGPRKSYGYTF. For the CDR3, the DNA is TGCGCCAGCAGCCAAGAGGGGCCCAGGAAGAGCTATGGCTACACCTTC.

This clonotype was observed a handful of times. This chain links TRBV5-1 with TRBJ2-3; maybe TRBD1 (6 bases). Trimming removed 4 bases from V and 6 bases from J, with 12 bases in between. CDR3 length: 13 amino acids. CDR1 and CDR2 from the germline V gene are SGHRS and YFSETQ. The CDR3 nucleotides read TGCGCCAGCAGCCAGGGGCTCCTCGATACGCAGTATTTT. This translates into CASSQGLLDTQYF.

The rearrangement links TRBV24-1 to TRBJ2-5; D is unresolved. CDR1 KGHDR and CDR2 SFDVKD come from the germline V gene. CDR3 length: 16 residues. V was pared by 4 bases and J by 2 bases, with 16 bases between. The CDR3: CATSDNRGAPQETQYF. The CDR3 DNA sequence: TGTGCCACCAGTGACAATAGAGGAGCCCCTCAAGAGACCCAGTACTTC.

This sequence joins TRBV2 and TRBJ2-1; 7 nucleotides match TRBD1. Per the germline V gene, CDR1 is SNHLY and CDR2 is FYNNEI. The CDR3 sequence is 15 residues long. J was trimmed by 6 bases and V by 7 bases; bases with no gene match: 12. The CDR3 sequence is CASTEDRWKANEQFF. The CDR3 nucleotides are TGTGCCAGCACCGAGGACAGGTGGAAGGCCAATGAGCAGTTCTTC.

V gene TRBV9 combines with J gene TRBJ2-3, with unresolved D. This CDR3 has 15 residues. V lost 0 bases to trimming and J lost 2 bases, with 10 bases between them. Per germline, CDR1 SGDLS and CDR2 YYNGEE. Here the CDR3 DNA reads TGTGCCAGCAGCGTAGGGGGTTTTCTCACAGATACGCAGTATTTT. Protein product: CASSVGGFLTDTQYF. Full variable domain (missing parts from reference TRBV9 and TRBJ2-3): DSGVTQTPKHLITATGQRVTLRCSPRSGDLSVYWYQQSLDQGLQFLIQYYNGEERAKGNILERFSAQQFPDLHSELNLSSLELGDSALYFCASSVGGFLTDTQYFGPGTRLTVL.

V gene TRBV20-1 combines with J gene TRBJ2-3; D is uncertain. V lost 2 bases and J lost 7, with 10 bases in between. The CDR3 has 12 amino acids. Germline CDR1 DFQATT, CDR2 SNEGSKA (reference sequence). The CDR3 spells CSARMASYTQYF. DNA of the CDR3: TGCAGTGCTAGAATGGCATCTTATACGCAGTATTTT.

The chain recombines TRBV6-5 with TRBJ1-4; D remains ambiguous. With 0 bases removed from V and 7 bases from J, the gap between germline ends came to 9 bases. The germline V gene has CDR1 MNHEY and CDR2 SVGAGI. This CDR3 is built from 14 residues. CDR3 bases: TGTGCCAGCAGTTACTCAACCCCTGGTGAAAAACTGTTTTTT. It is translated as CASSYSTPGEKLFF.

The chain has TRBV9 and TRBJ1-2, with D hard to call. CDR3 size: 15 residues. Trimming left V 6 bases short and J 4 bases short, with 19 bases between. The germline V gene encodes CDR1 SGDLS and CDR2 YYNGEE. The CDR3 sequence: CASTQASRVSYGYTF. The CDR3 nucleotides read TGTGCCAGCACCCAAGCCTCCCGGGTCAGCTATGGCTACACCTTC. Looking up the rest from reference TRBV9 and TRBJ1-2 gives the full variable domain: DSGVTQTPKHLITATGQRVTLRCSPRSGDLSVYWYQQSLDQGLQFLIQYYNGEERAKGNILERFSAQQFPDLHSELNLSSLELGDSALYFCASTQASRVSYGYTFGSGTRLTVV.

The V call is TRBV4-2, the J call TRBJ2-5; D call uncertain. The CDR3 loop spans 13 amino acids. V gave up 3 bases and J gave up 13 bases, with 18 bases separating them. In germline, CDR1 is LGHNA, CDR2 YNFKEQ. Here the CDR3 reads CASSQLQKRVPYF. CDR3 DNA sequence: TGTGCCAGCAGCCAGCTTCAGAAGCGTGTCCCGTACTTC.

The chain recombines TRBV9 with TRBJ2-5; D remains ambiguous. From germline, CDR1 is SGDLS and CDR2 YYNGEE. The CDR3 consists of 12 residues. Trimming stripped 4 bases from V and 7 bases from J, with 11 bases between. The CDR3 DNA is TGTGCCAGCAGCCCCTCCGCTGGGACCCAGTACTTC. Its protein product is CASSPSAGTQYF. Full variable domain (rest looked up from reference TRBV9 and TRBJ2-5): DSGVTQTPKHLITATGQRVTLRCSPRSGDLSVYWYQQSLDQGLQFLIQYYNGEERAKGNILERFSAQQFPDLHSELNLSSLELGDSALYFCASSPSAGTQYFGPGTRLLVL.

This clonotype has only a few counts. In DNA form, the CDR3 reads TGTGCCAGCAGCTTGGCCTCCCTTCGAGGGTTCTTC. Translation: CASSLASLRGFF. This chain connects TRBV5-6 to TRBJ2-1; D remains unclear. V lost 0 bases and J lost 15, with 13 bases in between. This CDR3 is 12 amino acids long. Germline lookup yields CDR1 SGHDT and CDR2 YYEEEE.